The clone carrying this T cell receptor beta chain was detected many times. The record originates from a study of read filtering for tumor transcriptome and immune sequencing. The overall study: IR-seq gave about 4.05 to 11 million TCR reads per sample; RNA-seq gave 85 to 1273.

Germline loops: CDR1 KGHSH, CDR2 LQKENI. The V end lost 3 bases, the J end lost 4 bases, and 10 bases lay between the germline ends. The CDR3 spans 14 residues. Molecular barcoded adaptors covering alpha/delta and beta/gamma chains were used on approximately 400 ng RNA. Each CDR3 protein is one row after TCRdb ran MiXCR on the reads. The sample consists of about 86,000 distinct CDR3 sequences, 10% to 15% of them appearing once. Sequencing input: a population of CD138-negative cells sorted from bone marrow. This sequence was found in a donor aged 40 or older with multiple myeloma. The chain couples TRBV18 to TRBJ2-1; D possibly corresponds to TRBD2 (5 bases). CDR3 protein: CASSPPGLYNEQFF. The CDR3 DNA is TGTGCCAGCTCACCTCCGGGGTTATACAATGAGCAGTTCTTC. The full variable domain, rest sourced from reference TRBV18 and TRBJ2-1, is NAGVMQNPRHLVRRRGQEARLRCSPMKGHSHVYWYRQLPEEGLKFMVYLQKENIIDESGMPKERFSAEFPKEGPSILRIQQVVRGDSAAYFCASSPPGLYNEQFFGPGTRLTVL.